These T cell receptor beta chains were read from a single sample in a study of glioma-infiltrating T cells after dendritic cell vaccination. The data were produced by immunoSEQ multiplex PCR, yet TCRdb's version contains in-frame clones alone and is incomplete. The sample lists roughly 62,000 clones, roughly 80% occurring once. Sample: blood, taken after dendritic cell vaccination. These receptor sequences come from a human donor with glioblastoma. The CDR3 runs from the conserved cysteine through the conserved F or W. A D gene is named only where the DNA matches it firmly. Expanded clones are given a class, and other clones once, few, many or no size at all.

>TRBJ2-3|TRBV4-1|NA|NA
TGCGCCAGCAGCCTACTCCCGATGGGCACAGATACGCAGTATTTT
CASSLLPMGTDTQYF
>TRBJ1-2|TRBV19|TRBD1|NA
TGTGCCAGTAAGGGGGGGACAGGGCACTATGGCTACACCTTC
CASKGGTGHYGYTF
>TRBJ1-6|TRBV18|NA|few
TGTGCCAGCTCACCACTCAGGCAAGGGGGTTCACCCCTCCACTTT
CASSPLRQGGSPLHF
>TRBJ2-2|TRBV7-3|TRBD1|NA
TGTGCCAGCAGCTTAAACAAAAGGGGGCGGGACACCGGGGAGCTGTTTTTT
CASSLNKRGRDTGELFF
>TRBJ2-6|TRBV7-8|TRBD1|NA
TGTGCCAGCAGCCGTACAGGACAGGGCCTTTCGGGGGCCAACGTCCTGACTTTC
CASSRTGQGLSGANVLTF
>TRBJ2-2|TRBV4-1|NA|NA
TGCGCCAGCAGCCAACCTAACTTAGCCGGGGAGCTGTTTTTT
CASSQPNLAGELFF
>TRBJ2-5|TRBV10-1|TRBD2|NA
TGCGCCAGCAGCGCGAGCGGGGGGGTTCAAGAGACCCAGTACTTC
CASSASGGVQETQYF
>TRBJ1-2|TRBV7-6|NA|NA
TGTGCCAGCAGCTTAGTAGCCGACGGCTATGGCTACACCTTC
CASSLVADGYGYTF
>TRBJ1-2|TRBV7-9|NA|NA
TGTGCCAGCAGCTTAAACTATCCCAGCTATGGCTACACCTTC
CASSLNYPSYGYTF
>TRBJ2-7|TRBV29-1|NA|NA
TGCAGCGTTGAAGACAGGGAGGCCTACGAGCAGTACTTC
CSVEDREAYEQYF
>TRBJ2-7|TRBV15|TRBD1|NA
TGTGCCACCAGCAGAGAGGGCGTCTCCAGGGGGCGCCTCGACGAGCAGTACTTC
CATSREGVSRGRLDEQYF
>TRBJ1-2|TRBV7-9|TRBD1|NA
TGTGCCAGCAGCCCAGGGACAGGCGGATATGGCTACACCTTC
CASSPGTGGYGYTF
>TRBJ1-1|TRBV7-8|TRBD1|NA
TGTGCCAGCAGCCCACTGGCGGGACAGGGGGCTATCACTGAAGCTTTCTTT
CASSPLAGQGAITEAFF
>TRBJ2-7|TRBV5-4|TRBD1|NA
TGTGCCAGCAGCCTCGGACAGGAGACCTACGAGCAGTACTTC
CASSLGQETYEQYF
>TRBJ2-1|TRBV6-5|NA|NA
TGTGCCAGCAGTTTTAACAGGGAGCAGTTCTTC
CASSFNREQFF
>TRBJ2-1|TRBV5-1|NA|NA
TGCGCCAGCAGCTTGGCCGACTGGACAAGCTCCTACAATGAGCAGTTCTTC
CASSLADWTSSYNEQFF
>TRBJ1-2|TRBV4-1|TRBD1|NA
TGCGCCAGCAGCCAAGACGGACAGGGGAGAGACTATGGCTACACCTTC
CASSQDGQGRDYGYTF
>TRBJ1-1|TRBV30|NA|NA
TGTGCCTGGAGTGGGCAGATGATTGGAGCTTTCTTT
CAWSGQMIGAFF
>TRBJ1-1|TRBV6-1|TRBD1|NA
TGTGCCAGCAGTGAAACCCTGGGACAGGCGCCTGAAGCTTTCTTT
CASSETLGQAPEAFF
>TRBJ2-3|TRBV11-3|NA|NA
TGTGCCAGCAAGGGGGACCCCACAGATACGCAGTATTTT
CASKGDPTDTQYF
>TRBJ1-5|TRBV2|TRBD1|NA
TGTGCCAGCAGTGCAAACAGGGGTAAGCCCCAGCATTTT
CASSANRGKPQHF
>TRBJ1-1|TRBV30|NA|NA
TGTGCCTGGAGGCCGGCTAGGGGTGAAGCTTTCTTT
CAWRPARGEAFF
>TRBJ2-3|TRBV4-1|TRBD2|NA
TGCGCCAGCAGCCAAGCGGCTAGCGGGGGTGCAGATACGCAGTATTTT
CASSQAASGGADTQYF
>TRBJ1-2|TRBV5-1|TRBD1|NA
TGCGCCAGCAGCTTGTCAGGGACAGGGGCCTTGACCTTC
CASSLSGTGALTF
>TRBJ1-2|TRBV29-1|TRBD1|NA
TGCAGCGCTAGACAGGGTATTAACTATGGCTACACCTTC
CSARQGINYGYTF
>TRBJ2-7|TRBV13|NA|NA
TGTGCCAGCAGCTTAGCGGGGGACAGCTCCTACGAGCAGTACTTC
CASSLAGDSSYEQYF
>TRBJ2-5|TRBV19|TRBD2|few
TGTGCCAGTAGTATAGCTAGCGGGGGCCAAGAGACCCAGTACTTC
CASSIASGGQETQYF
>TRBJ2-7|TRBV6-6|TRBD1|NA
TGTGCCAGCACCGGGACAGACTCCTACGAGCAGTACTTC
CASTGTDSYEQYF
>TRBJ2-5|TRBV9|NA|NA
TGTGCCAGCAGCGGTGTGGAGGGGCCAGACCAAGAGACCCAGTACTTC
CASSGVEGPDQETQYF
>TRBJ1-6|TRBV30|TRBD1|NA
TGTGCCTGGAGTTCGACAGGGGAGGGTAATTCACCCCTCCACTTT
CAWSSTGEGNSPLHF
>TRBJ1-5|TRBV4-1|NA|NA
TGCGCCAGCAGCCAAGAGGCAAGGGGGAGTCAGCCCCAGCATTTT
CASSQEARGSQPQHF
>TRBJ2-4|TRBV4-1|NA|NA
TGCGCCAGCAGCCAGGTCACAGGGTTACTTCAGTACTTC
CASSQVTGLLQYF
>TRBJ1-3|TRBV25-1|NA|NA
TGTGCCAGCAGTGAGGGAAACGGACAGTTCTTTGGAAACACCATATATTTT
CASSEGNGQFFGNTIYF
>TRBJ1-4|TRBV14|NA|NA
TGTGCCAGCAGCCAGGAGAAGGGGACAACTAATGAAAAACTGTTTTTT
CASSQEKGTTNEKLFF
>TRBJ1-2|TRBV6-4|TRBD1|few
TGTGCCAGCAGTGACTCGGGGACAGAATCCTATGGCTACACCTTC
CASSDSGTESYGYTF
>TRBJ1-2|TRBV4-1|NA|NA
TGCGCCAGCAGCCAAGTGGGGCGATGGCAGGCGGTGAGCTACACCTTC
CASSQVGRWQAVSYTF
>TRBJ1-2|TRBV6-6|NA|NA
TGTGCCAGCAGTTACGGGCGGGACTACACCTTC
CASSYGRDYTF
>TRBJ1-2|TRBV19|TRBD1|NA
TGTGCCAGCGCTCAGGCCTTAACAGGGGGCGATGGCTACACCTTC
CASAQALTGGDGYTF
>TRBJ2-2|TRBV19|TRBD2|NA
TGTGCCAGTAGAATAACGGGACTAGCGGACACCGGGGAGCTGTTTTTT
CASRITGLADTGELFF
>TRBJ1-6|TRBV18|NA|NA
TGTGCCAGCTCACCGGGACAACGCGGCAAATCCTATAATTCACCCCTCCACTTT
CASSPGQRGKSYNSPLHF
>TRBJ2-1|TRBV7-9|TRBD2|NA
TGTGCCAGCAGCTTAAGTCTAGCGGGCTCCTACAATGAGCAGTTCTTC
CASSLSLAGSYNEQFF
>TRBJ2-5|TRBV6-5|TRBD2|NA
TGTGCCAGCAGTCGCCTGGCGGGGGGGGGCGAGACCCAGTACTTC
CASSRLAGGGETQYF
>TRBJ2-1|TRBV11-2|NA|NA
TGTGCCAGCAGCTTAGGGTCCCTAACGGGCAATGAGCAGTTCTTC
CASSLGSLTGNEQFF
>TRBJ2-7|TRBV7-2|NA|NA
TGTGCCAGCAGCTTAGGGGCTATGTACGAGCAGTACTTC
CASSLGAMYEQYF
>TRBJ2-5|TRBV6-6|NA|NA
TGTGCCAGCAGTTACTCCGGGGTCGGAGAGACCCAGTACTTC
CASSYSGVGETQYF
>TRBJ1-1|TRBV5-4|NA|once
TGTGCCAGCAGCTTCGACAGGAACACTGAAGCTTTCTTT
CASSFDRNTEAFF
>TRBJ1-6|TRBV7-9|NA|NA
TGTGCCAGCAGCAAACCAGGGACAATGAATTCACCCCTCCACTTT
CASSKPGTMNSPLHF
>TRBJ2-3|TRBV10-1|TRBD1|NA
TGCGCCAGCAGTCTACAGGGGACAGATACGCAGTATTTT
CASSLQGTDTQYF
>TRBJ2-2|TRBV4-3|TRBD1|NA
TGCGCCAGCAGCCCAAGGACAGGGAAGAACACCGGGGAGCTGTTTTTT
CASSPRTGKNTGELFF
>TRBJ1-6|TRBV14|NA|NA
TGTGCCAGCAGCCAAGATCTTCCAGCCCCAGGTGCCTATAATTCACCCCTCCACTTT
CASSQDLPAPGAYNSPLHF
>TRBJ2-5|TRBV2|TRBD2|NA
TGTGCCAGCGAGGGCGGGGGGGCCGGGGAGACCCAGTACTTC
CASEGGGAGETQYF
>TRBJ2-7|TRBV9|NA|NA
TGTGCCAGCAGCTCAGTAGGTAACAGGGAGTACGAGCAGTACTTC
CASSSVGNREYEQYF
>TRBJ2-2|TRBV27|NA|NA
TGTGCCAGCCGGCTTTGGGGGGATACCGGGGAGCTGTTTTTT
CASRLWGDTGELFF
>TRBJ2-5|TRBV5-4|NA|NA
TGTGCCAGCAGCTTGGAAAGGACCTCCGAGGGGACCCAGTACTTC
CASSLERTSEGTQYF
>TRBJ2-7|TRBV5-6|NA|NA
TGTGCCAGCAGCGTCCGGGACTTCCCTGGGAACGAGCAGTACTTC
CASSVRDFPGNEQYF
>TRBJ2-7|TRBV12-5|TRBD1|NA
TGTGCTAGTGGCCGTGACAGGGGTGACTACGAGCAGTACTTC
CASGRDRGDYEQYF
>TRBJ2-3|TRBV6-4|TRBD2|NA
TGTGCCAGCAGTAGGACTAGCGGGGGCGGAGATACGCAGTATTTT
CASSRTSGGGDTQYF
>TRBJ1-3|TRBV19|NA|NA
TGTGCCAGTAGTATTGGTGGAGACACCATATATTTT
CASSIGGDTIYF